This T cell receptor beta chain was identified during a study of blood T cell dynamics during melanoma immunotherapy. Study at large: Metastatic melanoma patients received first-line pembrolizumab or nivolumab plus ipilimumab. Overall study findings and caveats: It remained unknown if the driving T cell clones were melanoma-specific.

Time point given: pre-treatment baseline. Using immunoSEQ multiplex PCR, the repertoire was profiled, and TCRdb retains in-frame clones only, with some absent. Of several thousand clones in the sample, around 96% are singletons; the top ten hold 1.2%. Deletions cut 0 bases from V and 3 bases from J, with 13 bases between. CDR1 is SGDLS, CDR2 YYNGEE, per germline. This CDR3 spans 15 amino acids. About this clone itself: Its antigen remains unknown.

Here the sequenced sample was effector memory CD8+ T cells from blood, taken from a patient treated with checkpoint blockade. The clonotype comes from a human donor with melanoma. V usage is TRBV9 and J usage is TRBJ2-7; no clear D. CDR3 sequence reads: CASSVGAGLFYEQYF. The CDR3 DNA sequence: TGTGCCAGCAGCGTAGGGGCCGGCCTTTTCTACGAGCAGTACTTC.